This T cell receptor (beta chain) originates from a study of shared clonotypes between healthy human individuals. Study outcomes and limitations: In having few donors, the study represented limited genetic and exposure-history diversity.

Points on this clone: Antigen specificity is unknown.

Each sorted subset replicate got 200 ng genomic DNA, tens of thousands of genomes. The table came from immunoSEQ multiplex PCR; TCRdb's copy has only in-frame clones and leaves some out. This table holds roughly 2.2 million clones, less than 95% found once. The clonotype originates from a man between 18 and 29 years old in good health. Some clones in this sample may be carry-over from other donors' samples. Sequencing used naive CD4+ T cells from PBMCs. Subset: CD45RA+ positively selected.

CDR3 sequence (DNA): TGTGCCAGCAAATATCGGGACAGATCCGAGCAGTACTTC. Amino acids: CASKYRDRSEQYF. This sequence joins TRBV28 and TRBJ2-7; 7 bases fit TRBD1. The length of the CDR3 is 13 residues. The germline gives CDR1 MDHEN, CDR2 SYDVKM. V lost 7 bases to trimming and J lost 6 bases; unmatched junction nucleotides: 9.